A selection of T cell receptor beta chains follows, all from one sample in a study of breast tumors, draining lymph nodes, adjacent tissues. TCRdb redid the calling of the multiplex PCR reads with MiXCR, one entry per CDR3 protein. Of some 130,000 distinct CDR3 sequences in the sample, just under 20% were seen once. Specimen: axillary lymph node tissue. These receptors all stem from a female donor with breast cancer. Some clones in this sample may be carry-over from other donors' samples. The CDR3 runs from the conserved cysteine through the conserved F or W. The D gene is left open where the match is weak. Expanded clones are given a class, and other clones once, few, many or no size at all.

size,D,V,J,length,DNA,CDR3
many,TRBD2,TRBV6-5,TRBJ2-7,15,TGTGCCAGCAGTTACATAGCGGGGCACTACTACGAGCAGTACTTC,CASSYIAGHYYEQYF
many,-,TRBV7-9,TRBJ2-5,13,TGTGCCAGCAGCTTAGCCCTCTCAGAGACCCAGTACTTC,CASSLALSETQYF
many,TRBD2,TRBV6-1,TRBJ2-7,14,TGTGCCAGCAGTGAAGAGGCCGCGGGGGTTGAGCAGTACTTC,CASSEEAAGVEQYF
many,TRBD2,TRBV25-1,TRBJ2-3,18,TGTGCCAGCAGTGAAAAAGGACTAGCGGGGGCGCCGGTAGATACGCAGTATTTT,CASSEKGLAGAPVDTQYF
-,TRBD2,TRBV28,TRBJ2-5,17,TGTGCCAGCAGTCTCCTGACTAGCGGGACGTACCAAGAGACCCAGTACTTC,CASSLLTSGTYQETQYF
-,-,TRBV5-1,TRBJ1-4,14,TGCGCCAGCAGCTTGGGGGCAACTGATGAAAAACTGTTTTTT,CASSLGATDEKLFF
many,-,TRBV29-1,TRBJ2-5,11,TGCAGCGTTTCCATTGGGGCGACCCAGTACTTC,CSVSIGATQYF
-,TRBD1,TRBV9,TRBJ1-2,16,TGTGCCAGCAGCCTTGGTCAGGGACAGGGTACTTATGGCTACACCTTC,CASSLGQGQGTYGYTF
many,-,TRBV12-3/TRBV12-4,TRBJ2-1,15,TGTGCCAGCCCCGGAGGGGACACCTCCTACAATGAGCAGTTCTTC,CASPGGDTSYNEQFF
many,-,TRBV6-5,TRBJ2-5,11,TGTGCCAGCAGTTATAAAGAGACCCAGTACTTC,CASSYKETQYF
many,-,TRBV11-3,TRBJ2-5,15,TGTGCCAGCAGCCCCCGGTCGGGGGCTCGGGAGACCCAGTACTTC,CASSPRSGARETQYF
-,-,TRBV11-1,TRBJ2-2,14,TGTGCCAGCAGCCCGGGACTGTGCACCGGGGAGCTGTTTTTT,CASSPGLCTGELFF
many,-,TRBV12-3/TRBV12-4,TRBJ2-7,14,TGTGCCAGCAGTTTTTTCAAAGGAGCCTACGAGCAGTACTTC,CASSFFKGAYEQYF
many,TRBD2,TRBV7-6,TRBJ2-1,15,TGTGCCAGCAGCTTAGGGACTAGCGTGACCAATGAGCAGTTCTTC,CASSLGTSVTNEQFF
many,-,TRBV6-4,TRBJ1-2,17,TGTGCCAGCAGTCCCGCGGGGGGCCCCGTTGGGAGCGATGGCTACACCTTC,CASSPAGGPVGSDGYTF
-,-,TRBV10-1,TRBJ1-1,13,TGCGCCAGCAGTGAGGTATGGGGCAGTGAAGCTTTCTTT,CASSEVWGSEAFF
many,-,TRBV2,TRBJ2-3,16,TGTGCCAGCAGTCCCGAAGGGGGAACTAGCACAGATACGCAGTATTTT,CASSPEGGTSTDTQYF
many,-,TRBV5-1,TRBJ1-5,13,TGCGCCACCAGTGGGGATAGCAATCAGCCCCAGCATTTT,CATSGDSNQPQHF
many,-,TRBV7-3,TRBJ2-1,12,TGTGCCAGCAGCTCATCGGGTTACGAGCAGTTCTTC,CASSSSGYEQFF
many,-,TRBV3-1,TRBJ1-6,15,TGTGCCAGCAGCCCCGGAGAAGGGGCTAATTCACCCCTCCACTTT,CASSPGEGANSPLHF
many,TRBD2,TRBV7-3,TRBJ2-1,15,TGTGCCAGCAGCCCCCCCGGACTAGCCTACAATGAGCAGTTCTTC,CASSPPGLAYNEQFF
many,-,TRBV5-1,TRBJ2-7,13,TGCGCCAGCAGCTTGGTTCGTGGCAACGAGCAGTACTTC,CASSLVRGNEQYF
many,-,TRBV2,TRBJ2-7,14,TGTGCCAGCAGCCTGGAGGAGGCGACCTACGAGCAGTACTTC,CASSLEEATYEQYF
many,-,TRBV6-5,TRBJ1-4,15,TGTGCCAGCAGTTTCGCTTGGGGCAGCTATGAAAAACTGTTTTTT,CASSFAWGSYEKLFF
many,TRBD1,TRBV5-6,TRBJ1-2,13,TGTGCCAGCAGCTTAGGACAGGCCGGGGGCTACACCTTC,CASSLGQAGGYTF
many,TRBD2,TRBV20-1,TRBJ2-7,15,TGCAGTGCTAGAGAAACCGGGACTAGCTCGAACGAGCAGTACTTC,CSARETGTSSNEQYF
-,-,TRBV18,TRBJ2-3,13,TGTGCCAGCTCACCACCCGTGGGAGATACGCAGTATTTT,CASSPPVGDTQYF
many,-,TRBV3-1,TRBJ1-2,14,TGTGCCAGCAGCCATAGGGCAGCTTTTGATGGCTACACCTTC,CASSHRAAFDGYTF
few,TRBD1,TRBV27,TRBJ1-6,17,TGTGCCAGCAGCCTCCTACCCCCCGGGACAGGGGATTCACCCCTCCACTTT,CASSLLPPGTGDSPLHF
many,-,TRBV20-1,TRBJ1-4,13,TGCAGTGCTAGGGCCCCAACTAATGAAAAACTGTTTTTT,CSARAPTNEKLFF
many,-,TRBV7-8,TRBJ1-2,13,TGTGCCAGCAGCCCGGAGGGGGGATCTGGCTACACCTTC,CASSPEGGSGYTF
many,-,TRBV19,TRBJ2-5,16,TGTGCCAGTAGTGGGGCCCCGACAGCGAGTTCAGAGACCCAGTACTTC,CASSGAPTASSETQYF
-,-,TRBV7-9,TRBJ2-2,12,TGTGCCAGCAGCCCTATACACCGGGGGGCTGTTTTT,CASSPIHRGAVF
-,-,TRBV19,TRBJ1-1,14,TGTGCCAGTACCCTGGGATACGTTTCGGCTGAAGCTTTCTTC,CASTLGYVSAEAFF
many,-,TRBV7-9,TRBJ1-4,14,TGTGCCAGCAGCTTCCTGGGAGGGGGAGAAAAACTGTTTTTT,CASSFLGGGEKLFF
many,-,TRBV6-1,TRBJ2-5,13,TGTGCCAGCAGTGAAGACAGGGCAGAGACCCAGTACTTC,CASSEDRAETQYF
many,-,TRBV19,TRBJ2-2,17,TGTGCCAGTAGTATAAATACCAGGGCGGTTATCACCGGGGAGCTGTTTTTT,CASSINTRAVITGELFF
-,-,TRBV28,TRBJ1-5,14,TGTGCCAGCAGTTCCATCAGCTACGATCAGCCCCAGCATTTT,CASSSISYDQPQHF
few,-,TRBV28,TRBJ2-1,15,TGTGCCAGCAGCCCATCAGGCTATCCTGGAAATGAGCAGTTCTTC,CASSPSGYPGNEQFF
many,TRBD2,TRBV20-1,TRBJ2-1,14,TGCAGTGCTGTTGGACTAGCGTACAACAATGAGCAGTTCTTC,CSAVGLAYNNEQFF
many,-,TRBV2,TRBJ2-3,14,TGTGCCAGCACAAAGCGTGGGACGACAGATACGCAGTATTTT,CASTKRGTTDTQYF
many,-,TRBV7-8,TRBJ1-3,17,TGTGCCAGCAGCTTAGCCTCGGGGTGGCTGGATGGAAACACCATATATTTT,CASSLASGWLDGNTIYF
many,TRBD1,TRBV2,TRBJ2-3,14,TGTGCCAGCGTGAATCAGGGGGCCCCAGATACGCAGTATTTT,CASVNQGAPDTQYF
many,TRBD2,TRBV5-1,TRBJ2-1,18,TGCGCCAGCAGCTCTATACCCCTAGGGGCGGGAGGCCACAATGAGCAGTTCTTC,CASSSIPLGAGGHNEQFF
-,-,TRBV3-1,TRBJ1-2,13,TGTGCCAGCAGCCAATCTAAGAACTATGGCTACACCTTC,CASSQSKNYGYTF
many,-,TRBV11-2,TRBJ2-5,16,TGTGCCAGCAGCTTTGACTGGGGCCGGGGGAGAGAGACCCAGTACTTC,CASSFDWGRGRETQYF
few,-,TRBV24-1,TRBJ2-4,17,TGTGCCACCAGTGATCCTGACAGGGAGGGAGGCAAAAACATTCAGTACTTC,CATSDPDREGGKNIQYF
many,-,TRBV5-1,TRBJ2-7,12,TGCGCCAGCAGCTTGATAGGGGACGAGCAGTACTTC,CASSLIGDEQYF
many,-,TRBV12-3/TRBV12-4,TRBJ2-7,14,TGTGCGACAACCGGGGACGCAGGCTCCTACGAGCAGTACTTC,CATTGDAGSYEQYF
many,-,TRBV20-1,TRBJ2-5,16,TGCAGTGCTAGAAAGCCCGGGACTGCGACCGAAAGGACCCAGTACTTC,CSARKPGTATERTQYF
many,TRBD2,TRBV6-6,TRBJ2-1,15,TGTGCCAGCATAGCGGGACTCGCGTCGATCAATGAGCAGTTCTTC,CASIAGLASINEQFF
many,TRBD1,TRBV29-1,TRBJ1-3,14,TGCAGCGCTGGACAGGGCCTCTCTGGAAACACCATATATTTT,CSAGQGLSGNTIYF
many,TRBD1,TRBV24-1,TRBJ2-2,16,TGTGCCACCAGTGACCCGACAGGGAGAGGTACCGGGGAGCTGTTTTTT,CATSDPTGRGTGELFF
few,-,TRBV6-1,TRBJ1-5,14,TGTGCCAGCAGTGAAGCTTATAGCAATCAGCCCCAGCATTTT,CASSEAYSNQPQHF
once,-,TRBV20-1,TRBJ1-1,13,TGCAGTGCTAGATGGCGGGCGGGAGCTGAAGCTTTCTTT,CSARWRAGAEAFF